This T cell receptor beta chain was recovered during a study of early T cells in non-severe SARS-CoV-2 infection. Study details: Chains were not paired, and sequencing was done on bulk RNA from unsorted whole blood. Regarding the study as a whole: Anti-spike CD8 specificities were favored by VDJdb matching, whose results missed private and CD4 specificities.

This clonotype was picked up a small number of times. Its target is not known. The library protocol tagged individual cDNA molecules with unique molecular identifiers. A single record per CDR3 protein comes from TCRdb applying MiXCR to the 5' RACE reads. This table holds some 70,000 distinct CDR3 sequences, approximately 10% found once. Germline V gene lookup returns CDR1 SGHTA and CDR2 FQGNSA. The V segment lost 1 base and the J segment 4 bases; nucleotides outside the gene matches: 4. The CDR3 is 14 amino acids. The receptor was derived from an adult who was a healthcare worker with PCR-confirmed SARS-CoV-2 infection or an uninfected control (not recorded which). The gene calls are TRBV7-2 and TRBJ2-7, with 7 positions matching TRBD1. Source material: whole blood. The CDR3 reads CASSLGPRGYEQYF. CDR3 nucleotide sequence: TGTGCCAGCAGCTTAGGTCCCAGGGGGTACGAGCAGTACTTC.